Following are 20 T cell receptor beta chains from one sample sequenced in a study of T cell responses to AZD1222 COVID-19 vaccine. Measured with immunoSEQ multiplex PCR; TCRdb has only the in-frame clones, and not every one. The table lists about 160,000 clones, about 90% of them singletons, with around 0.99% in the top ten. This sample comprised peripheral blood, obtained 28 days after the second AZD1222 dose. These TCRs come from an adult who received the AZD1222 COVID-19 vaccine.

This clone was counted a few times. The chain combines TRBV7-8 with TRBJ1-4; D gene ambiguous. The CDR3 runs to 14 residues. Germline V gene lookup returns CDR1 SGHVS and CDR2 FQNEAQ. Trimming left V 5 bases short and J 0 bases short, with 7 bases between. This chain's CDR3 is CASSQTTTNEKLFF. CDR3 DNA: TGTGCCAGCAGCCAGACTACAACTAATGAAAAACTGTTTTTT.

The J gene is TRBJ1-4, the V gene TRBV6-6; D gene uncertain. This CDR3 region has 12 residues. Germline V gene lookup returns CDR1 MNHNY and CDR2 SVGAGI (reference sequence). V was pared by 6 bases and J by 13 bases, with 15 bases between. DNA for the CDR3: TGTGCCAGCAGCCAAGGGCCCGGGAGACTGTTTTTT. Translated, it gives CASSQGPGRLFF.

This chain uses TRBV5-4 with TRBJ2-1; D call uncertain. Germline CDR1 is SGHNT and CDR2 is YYREEE (reference sequence). The V end lost 2 bases, the J end lost 4 bases, and 13 bases lay between the germline ends. There are 15 residues in the CDR3. For the CDR3, the DNA is TGTGCCAGCAGCTTTGGACGGGCTGGTTACAATGAGCAGTTCTTC. As protein: CASSFGRAGYNEQFF.

V is TRBV2 and J is TRBJ1-6, with D possibly TRBD1 on 6 matching bases. Trimming took 4 bases from V and 6 from J, leaving 7 bases between them. This CDR3 region has 13 residues. CDR1 is SNHLY, CDR2 FYNNEI, per germline. The CDR3 sequence is CASSGTVNSPLHF. The DNA of the CDR3 is TGTGCCAGCAGTGGGACAGTTAATTCACCCCTCCACTTT.

The rearrangement joins TRBV12-3 or TRBV12-4 to TRBJ1-2; tentatively, D is TRBD1 (5 bases). Trimming removed 3 bases at V and 8 bases at J, with 13 bases between. This CDR3 has 13 amino acids. The CDR3 DNA is TGTGCCAGCAGTTTTGGGGCCGGGCACGGCTACACCTTC. Translation gives CASSFGAGHGYTF.

CDR3 nucleotide sequence: TGTGCCAGCAGTTACTCGGGGGTCTCCTACGAGCAGTACTTC. It translates to CASSYSGVSYEQYF. This chain links TRBV6-5 with TRBJ2-7, with D tentatively TRBD1 or TRBD2 (5 bases each). V was shortened by 0 bases and J by 0 bases, with 6 bases between the two germline ends. The germline V gene encodes CDR1 MNHEY and CDR2 SVGAGI. This CDR3 contains 14 residues.

The V gene is TRBV4-1, the J gene TRBJ1-5, with a possible D match to TRBD1 (5 bases). The CDR3 runs 17 residues. Trimming removed 1 base at V and 0 bases at J, with 13 bases between. Germline CDR1 reads MGHRA; CDR2 reads YSYEKL. The CDR3 is CASSQGGRTDSNQPQHF. The CDR3 DNA reads as TGCGCCAGCAGCCAAGGGGGACGGACGGATAGCAATCAGCCCCAGCATTTT.

In its sample, this clone was seen once. The V gene is TRBV2, the J gene TRBJ1-2, with unresolved D. The CDR3 is 11 amino acids. The germline V gene has CDR1 SNHLY and CDR2 FYNNEI. V was shortened by 9 bases and J by 3 bases, with 8 bases between the two germline ends. In DNA, the CDR3 is TGTGCCAGAGGGTCAGACTATGGCTACACCTTC. Translating gives CARGSDYGYTF.

This chain joins TRBV10-1 and TRBJ2-5; TRBD2 matches at 9 bases. The germline V gene encodes CDR1 WNHNN and CDR2 SYGVQD (reference sequence). CDR3 size: 15 residues. The J segment lost 5 bases and the V segment lost 6 bases, leaving 10 bases of the junction unmatched. Here the CDR3 reads CASSPGLAFWETQYF. In nucleotides, the CDR3 is TGCGCCAGCAGCCCGGGACTAGCTTTCTGGGAGACCCAGTACTTC.

The count of this clone is one. This sequence joins TRBV6-1 and TRBJ2-3; perhaps TRBD2 as D (7 bases). V was shortened by 3 bases and J by 2 bases, with 21 bases between the two germline ends. The length of the CDR3 is 18 residues. The V gene's germline CDR1 is MNHNS and CDR2 SASEGT. The CDR3 DNA follows: TGTGCCAGCAGTGACCTGGGGTCGCGGGGGCCATACACAGATACGCAGTATTTT. Protein product: CASSDLGSRGPYTDTQYF.

This chain connects TRBV7-6 to TRBJ2-5, with D perhaps matching TRBD1 (5 bases). Germline V gene lookup returns CDR1 SGHVS and CDR2 FNYEAQ. V lost 5 bases, J lost 2 bases, and 6 bases lay in between. This CDR3 region has 12 residues. The CDR3 reads CASSRGQETQYF. The DNA for the CDR3 is TGTGCCAGCAGCAGGGGTCAAGAGACCCAGTACTTC.

V usage is TRBV5-1 and J usage is TRBJ1-3; D ambiguous. V lost 1 base, J lost 0 bases, and 11 bases lay in between. The germline V gene encodes CDR1 SGHRS and CDR2 YFSETQ. The CDR3 is 16 amino acids. This chain's CDR3 is CASSLPQASSGNTIYF. CDR3 DNA sequence: TGCGCCAGCAGCTTGCCCCAGGCCAGCTCTGGAAACACCATATATTTT.

The count of this clone is one. The chain employs TRBV4-1 and TRBJ1-2, with D uncertain. The CDR3 extends over 14 amino acids. Between the trimmed V and J ends, which lost 3 bases and 7 bases, there was a span of 15 bases. Germline V gene sequence: CDR1 MGHRA, CDR2 YSYEKL. The CDR3: CASSHPTRGGGYTF. CDR3 coding DNA: TGCGCCAGCAGCCATCCAACGAGAGGTGGTGGCTACACCTTC.

The chain couples TRBV19 to TRBJ1-4; D uncertain. The CDR3 extends over 14 amino acids. The V end was cut by 6 bases, the J end by 0 bases, with 8 bases between. Germline lookup yields CDR1 LNHDA and CDR2 SQIVND (reference sequence). The CDR3 loop is CASRRTATNEKLFF. As DNA, the CDR3 is TGTGCCAGTAGAAGGACCGCAACTAATGAAAAACTGTTTTTT.

This chain uses TRBV5-4 with TRBJ2-1; 8 positions agree with TRBD1. Germline V gene sequence: CDR1 SGHNT, CDR2 YYREEE (reference sequence). V lost 0 bases to trimming and J lost 6 bases; unmatched junction nucleotides: 5. The CDR3 has 15 amino acids. CDR3 sequence: CASSLGRGPTNEQFF. The CDR3 nucleotides are TGTGCCAGCAGCTTGGGCAGGGGGCCGACCAATGAGCAGTTCTTC.

Details on this clone: The same CDR3 can be traced to other DNA sequences in this sample. This chain joins TRBV5-1 and TRBJ2-7; 8 nucleotides line up with TRBD1. V was clipped by 0 bases and J by 5 bases; unmatched bases: 4. The CDR3 consists of 14 residues. CDR1 is SGHRS, CDR2 YFSETQ, per germline. Here the CDR3 DNA reads TGCGCCAGCAGCTTGGCTCAGACAGGGGACGAGCAGTACTTC. This sequence encodes CASSLAQTGDEQYF.

This chain joins TRBV18 and TRBJ1-4, with D possibly matching TRBD1 (6 bases). The CDR3 contains 15 residues. V was pared by 1 base and J by 7 bases, with 13 bases between. CDR1 and CDR2 (germline): KGHSH, LQKENI. The CDR3 is CASSPQQGFGEKLFF. The CDR3 coding sequence is TGTGCCAGCTCACCACAGCAGGGGTTCGGTGAAAAACTGTTTTTT.

This chain uses TRBV9 with TRBJ1-5; maybe TRBD1 (5 bases). Germline values: CDR1 SGDLS, CDR2 YYNGEE. V lost 0 bases, J lost 5 bases, and 9 bases lay in between. The CDR3 loop spans 14 amino acids. CDR3 coding DNA: TGTGCCAGCAGCGTAGGAGGGGAGCATCAGCCCCAGCATTTT. Encoded protein: CASSVGGEHQPQHF. Full variable domain (outside the CDR3, taken from reference TRBV9 and TRBJ1-5): DSGVTQTPKHLITATGQRVTLRCSPRSGDLSVYWYQQSLDQGLQFLIQYYNGEERAKGNILERFSAQQFPDLHSELNLSSLELGDSALYFCASSVGGEHQPQHFGDGTRLSIL.

The rearrangement links TRBV9 to TRBJ1-6; a weak D match, TRBD1 (5 bases). The V gene lost 2 bases and the J gene lost 5 bases, with 11 bases spanning the gap. The CDR3 covers 15 residues. Germline lookup yields CDR1 SGDLS and CDR2 YYNGEE. CDR3 loop: CASSVRTGDNSPLHF. For the CDR3, the DNA is TGTGCCAGCAGCGTTCGGACGGGGGATAATTCACCCCTCCACTTT.

The chain carries TRBV5-1 and TRBJ2-1, with 7 bases fitting TRBD2. The CDR3 extends over 17 amino acids. The germline V gene has CDR1 SGHRS and CDR2 YFSETQ. V shed 1 base and J 2 bases; nucleotides not matched to a gene: 9. The CDR3: CASSLPKLAITYNEQFF. DNA of the CDR3: TGCGCCAGCAGCTTGCCTAAACTAGCGATTACCTACAATGAGCAGTTCTTC. Based on the CDR3 plus reference TRBV5-1 and TRBJ2-1, the full variable domain is KAGVTQTPRYLIKTRGQQVTLSCSPISGHRSVSWYQQTPGQGLQFLFEYFSETQRNKGNFPGRFSGRQFSNSRSEMNVSTLELGDSALYLCASSLPKLAITYNEQFFGPGTRLTVL.